This T cell receptor beta chain originates from a study of blood T cell repertoires in COVID-19. On the study more broadly: Specimens from acute and convalescent COVID-19 originated in the United States, Italy and Spain. In each case, the material was cDNA or gDNA derived from T cells, B-cell-depleted T cells, or PBMCs.

Followed over time, Seattle patients had been enrolled while infection was active. Study processing details: The assay estimated nucleated cells by amplifying reference gene primers. The repertoire was sequenced with immunoSEQ multiplex PCR; TCRdb's copy has only in-frame clones and lacks some. V, J and clone size reflect that table, while D and trimming were determined from the DNA. This sample has 200,000 to 250,000 clones; approximately 80% occur once, and the top ten carry roughly 8%. The CDR3 consists of 15 residues. V lost 5 bases to trimming and J lost 4 bases, with 17 bases between them. Looked up from germline, CDR1 is SGHTA and CDR2 is FQGNSA.

The V gene is TRBV7-2, the J gene TRBJ1-1; a possible D gene is TRBD1 (6 bases). Sequencing input: peripheral blood. The sequence derives from a woman of 80 years or more with COVID-19, enrolled during active disease. CDR3 sequence: CASSLENRVLTEAFF. Here the CDR3 DNA reads TGTGCCAGCAGCCTAGAAAACAGGGTTCTCACTGAAGCTTTCTTT.